This T cell receptor beta chain was captured in a study of T cells in Graves' hyperthyroidism and ophthalmopathy. Recently diagnosed hyperthyroidism of less than 2 months' duration affected patients aged 18 to 65. Every diagnosis used clinical symptoms, serum thyroxine and TRAb, thyroid ultrasound and orbital computed tomography. Each 10 ml fresh peripheral blood draw supplied the PBMCs. The CDR3 has 16 residues. V was pared by 4 bases and J by 7 bases, with 10 bases of the junction left unmatched. The V gene's germline CDR1 is MNHEY and CDR2 SMNVEV (reference sequence). The TCR beta CDR3 regions underwent amplification using RNA transcripts as the source. TCR CDR3 regions were first amplified by RT-PCR with HTBI primers. TCRdb independently ran MiXCR on the multiplex PCR reads; one entry per CDR3 protein. The table shows a few hundred thousand distinct CDR3 sequences, with roughly 13% occurring only once.

Of note for this clonotype: This may arise from a read error, as a much more abundant clone is one base away.

Sample: blood. The genes are TRBV27 and TRBJ2-7; TRBD2 matches 13 bases. The TCR originated in a woman under 30 with Graves' hyperthyroidism. The CDR3 reads CASSSSGLAGAIEQYF. The CDR3 nucleotides are TGTGCCAGCAGTTCTTCTGGACTAGCGGGAGCTATTGAGCAGTACTTC.